The 4 T cell receptor beta chains below all came from one sample that was sequenced in a study of blood T cell repertoires in COVID-19. Method: immunoSEQ multiplex PCR; TCRdb's copy keeps in-frame clones and lacks some. This sample yields some 270,000 clones, of which about 89% are seen a single time; around 9% belongs to the top ten. The material sequenced was peripheral blood. These TCRs come from a man aged 35-49 years with active or convalescent COVID-19.

The chain recombines TRBV9 with TRBJ2-4; D ambiguous. The germline V and J ends were trimmed by 2 bases and 0 bases, with 6 bases remaining between them. The germline CDR1 and CDR2 sequences are SGDLS and YYNGEE. CDR3 length equals 14 residues. CDR3 DNA: TGTGCCAGCAGCGTCGGTGTAGCCAAAAACATTCAGTACTTC. It codes for CASSVGVAKNIQYF.

V is TRBV11-3 and J is TRBJ1-4, with 7 positions matching TRBD1. V lost 8 bases to trimming and J lost 4 bases; unmatched junction nucleotides: 7. This CDR3 is 14 amino acids long. Germline values: CDR1 SGHNT, CDR2 YENEEA. The CDR3 sequence is CASGQVTYNEKLFF. CDR3 nucleotide sequence: TGTGCCAGCGGACAGGTAACCTATAATGAAAAACTGTTTTTT.

This chain uses TRBV27 with TRBJ1-5, with TRBD1 matching 7 bases. Trimming took 5 bases from V and 0 from J; bases not matched to a gene: 19. CDR1 and CDR2 from the germline V gene are MNHEY and SMNVEV (reference sequence). The CDR3 has 20 amino acids. The CDR3 DNA follows: TGTGCCAGCAGTCCAAGACCCACGGGGACAGCGATGAATAGCAATCAGCCCCAGCATTTT. Residues: CASSPRPTGTAMNSNQPQHF.

This chain links TRBV28 with TRBJ2-7; D may be TRBD1 (6 bases). Trimming cost V 10 bases and J 2 bases, with 12 bases left between them. Looked up from germline, CDR1 is MDHEN and CDR2 is SYDVKM. This CDR3 comprises 12 residues. In DNA form, the CDR3 reads TGTGCCAACGACAGGCTAGCCTACGAGCAGTACTTC. Translated, it gives CANDRLAYEQYF.